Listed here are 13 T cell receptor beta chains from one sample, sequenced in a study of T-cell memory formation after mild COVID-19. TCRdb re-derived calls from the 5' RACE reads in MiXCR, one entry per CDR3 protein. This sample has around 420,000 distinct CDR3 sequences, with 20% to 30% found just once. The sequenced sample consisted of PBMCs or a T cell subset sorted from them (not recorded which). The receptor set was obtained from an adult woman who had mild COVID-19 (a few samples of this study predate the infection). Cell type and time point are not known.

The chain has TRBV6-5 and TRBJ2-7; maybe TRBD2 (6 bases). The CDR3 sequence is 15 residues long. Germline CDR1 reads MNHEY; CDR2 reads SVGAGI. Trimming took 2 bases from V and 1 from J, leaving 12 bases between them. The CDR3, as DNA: TGTGCCAGCAGTTACGCGGGACTCGGGTCCTACGAGCAGTACTTC. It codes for CASSYAGLGSYEQYF.

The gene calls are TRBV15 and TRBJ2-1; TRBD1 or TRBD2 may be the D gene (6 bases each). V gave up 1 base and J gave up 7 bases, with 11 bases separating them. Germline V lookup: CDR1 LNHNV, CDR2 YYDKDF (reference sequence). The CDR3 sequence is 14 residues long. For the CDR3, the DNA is TGTGCCACCAGCAGAGTGGGGGGCGGGAATGAGCAGTTCTTC. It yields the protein CATSRVGGGNEQFF.

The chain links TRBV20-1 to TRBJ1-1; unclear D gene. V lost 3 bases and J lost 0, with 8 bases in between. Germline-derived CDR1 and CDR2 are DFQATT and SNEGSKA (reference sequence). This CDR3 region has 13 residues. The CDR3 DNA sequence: TGCAGTGCTAGTTCAGGTATGAACACTGAAGCTTTCTTT. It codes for CSASSGMNTEAFF.

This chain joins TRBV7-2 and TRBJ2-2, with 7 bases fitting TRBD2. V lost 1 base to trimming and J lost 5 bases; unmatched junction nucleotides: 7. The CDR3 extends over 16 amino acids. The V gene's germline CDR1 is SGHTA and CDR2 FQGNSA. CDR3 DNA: TGTGCCAGCAGCTTAGGGTCGGGAGGAGCTACCGGGGAGCTGTTTTTT. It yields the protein CASSLGSGGATGELFF.

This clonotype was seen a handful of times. This CDR3 is CSAWTGGTGELFF. Here the CDR3 DNA reads TGCAGCGCCTGGACAGGGGGAACCGGGGAGCTGTTTTTT. J is TRBJ2-2 and V is TRBV29-1; 10 nucleotides agree with TRBD1. Germline assignment: CDR1 SQVTM and CDR2 ANQGSEA. This CDR3 is 13 amino acids long. With V trimmed by 7 bases and J by 5 bases, 4 bases remained unmatched.

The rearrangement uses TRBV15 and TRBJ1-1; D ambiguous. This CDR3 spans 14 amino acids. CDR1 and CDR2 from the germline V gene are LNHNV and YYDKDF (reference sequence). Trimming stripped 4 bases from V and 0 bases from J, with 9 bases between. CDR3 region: CATSTRSMNTEAFF. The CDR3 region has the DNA TGTGCCACCAGCACCAGGTCCATGAACACTGAAGCTTTCTTT. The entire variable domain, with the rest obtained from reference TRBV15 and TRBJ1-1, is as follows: DAMVIQNPRYQVTQFGKPVTLSCSQTLNHNVMYWYQQKSSQAPKLLFHYYDKDFNNEADTPDNFQSRRPNTSFCFLDIRSPGLGDTAMYLCATSTRSMNTEAFFGQGTRLTVV.

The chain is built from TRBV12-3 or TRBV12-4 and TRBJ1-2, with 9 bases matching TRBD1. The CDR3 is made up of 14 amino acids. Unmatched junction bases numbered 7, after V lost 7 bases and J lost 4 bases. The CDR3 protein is CASTKDRGLYGYTF. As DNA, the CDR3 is TGTGCCAGCACCAAGGACAGGGGCCTCTATGGCTACACCTTC.

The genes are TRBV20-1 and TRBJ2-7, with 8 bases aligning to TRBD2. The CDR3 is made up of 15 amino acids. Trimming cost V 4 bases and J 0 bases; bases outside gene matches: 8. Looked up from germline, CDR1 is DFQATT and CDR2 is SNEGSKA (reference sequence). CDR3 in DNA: TGCAGTGCTATCCCAACTAGCGGTTCCTCCTACGAGCAGTACTTC. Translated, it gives CSAIPTSGSSYEQYF.

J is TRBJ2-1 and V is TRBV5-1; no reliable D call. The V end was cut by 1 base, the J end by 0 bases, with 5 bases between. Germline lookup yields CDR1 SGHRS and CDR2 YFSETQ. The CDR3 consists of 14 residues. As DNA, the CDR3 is TGCGCCAGCAGCTTGTTAAACTCCTACAATGAGCAGTTCTTC. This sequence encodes CASSLLNSYNEQFF. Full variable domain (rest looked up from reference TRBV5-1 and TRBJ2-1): KAGVTQTPRYLIKTRGQQVTLSCSPISGHRSVSWYQQTPGQGLQFLFEYFSETQRNKGNFPGRFSGRQFSNSRSEMNVSTLELGDSALYLCASSLLNSYNEQFFGPGTRLTVL.

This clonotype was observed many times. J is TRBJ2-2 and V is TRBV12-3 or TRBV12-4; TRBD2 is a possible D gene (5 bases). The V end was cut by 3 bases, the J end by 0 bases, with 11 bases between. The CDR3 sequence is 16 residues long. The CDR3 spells CASSFSGGTNTGELFF. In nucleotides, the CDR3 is TGTGCCAGCAGTTTTTCAGGAGGCACGAACACCGGGGAGCTGTTTTTT.

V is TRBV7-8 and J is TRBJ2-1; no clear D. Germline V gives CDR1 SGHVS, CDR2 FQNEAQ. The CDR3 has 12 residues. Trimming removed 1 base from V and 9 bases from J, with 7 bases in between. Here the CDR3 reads CASSLVGREQFF. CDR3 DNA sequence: TGTGCCAGCAGCTTAGTCGGGCGTGAGCAGTTCTTC.

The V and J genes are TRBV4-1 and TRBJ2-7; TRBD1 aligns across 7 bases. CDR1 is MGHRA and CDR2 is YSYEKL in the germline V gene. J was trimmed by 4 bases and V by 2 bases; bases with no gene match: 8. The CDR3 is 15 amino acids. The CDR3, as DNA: TGCGCCAGCAGCCAATCCCGGGACAGAGTATACGAGCAGTACTTC. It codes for CASSQSRDRVYEQYF.

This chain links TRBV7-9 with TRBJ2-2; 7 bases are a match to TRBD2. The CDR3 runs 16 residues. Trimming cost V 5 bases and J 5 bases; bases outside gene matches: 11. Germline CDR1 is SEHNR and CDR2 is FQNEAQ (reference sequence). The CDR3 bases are TGTGCCAGCAGCCCTGGCCGACTAGCACTGACCGGGGAGCTGTTTTTT. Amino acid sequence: CASSPGRLALTGELFF.